This TCR beta chain was retrieved from a study of vaccination and CD4 T cells after COVID-19. Germline loops: CDR1 MNHEY, CDR2 SVGEGT. The CDR3 extends over 15 amino acids. J lost 5 bases, V lost 0 bases, and 4 bases had no gene match. Treatment defined: roughly 11-day PBMC culture with coronavirus spike peptide pools or control peptides (ViraFEST assay). ViraFEST enlarged antigen-specific T cell populations with peptide pools and afterwards sequenced TCRs. As concerns this clonotype: The antigen is unknown.

Once obtained from cultured CD4+ T cells, the DNA was sequenced using the Oncomine TCR Beta short-read assay. TCRdb re-called the PCR reads with MiXCR, one entry per CDR3 protein. Of about 21,000 distinct CDR3 sequences listed, about 44% were seen once; the top ten hold around 4%. The TCR was taken from a human donor who had recovered from COVID-19. The V call is TRBV6-2 or TRBV6-3, the J call TRBJ1-1; 9 nucleotides agree with TRBD1. This specimen consisted of CD4+ T cells from blood, cultured in vitro, obtained before SARS-CoV-2 vaccination. Here the CDR3 reads CASSYSTGGSTEAFF. In DNA form, the CDR3 reads TGTGCCAGCAGTTACTCGACAGGGGGAAGTACTGAAGCTTTCTTT.